Ten or more counts support the clone carrying this T cell receptor (beta chain). V trimming: 6 bases; J trimming: 5 bases; junction bases outside the gene matches: 8. Germline assignment: CDR1 LNHDA and CDR2 SQIVND (reference sequence). The CDR3 length is 15 residues. In the authors' methods: Estimates of nucleated cell counts were drawn from the amplification of reference gene primers. TCRdb's table, derived via immunoSEQ multiplex PCR, lists solely in-frame clones and lacks some. V and J calls and clone size come straight from that table; D and trimming were deduced from the DNA. The top ten clones hold more than 5.5% of a sample with 300,000 to 400,000 clones, 85% to 90% of them seen once. These data are taken from a study of blood T cell repertoires in COVID-19. While infection was still active, Seattle patients were enrolled and then followed longitudinally.

V gene TRBV19 combines with J gene TRBJ2-7; 12 bases agree with TRBD1. This sequence was found in a woman aged 70-85 years with COVID-19, enrolled during active disease. Input material: peripheral blood. The CDR3 region has the DNA TGTGCCAGTAGACTTGCCGGGACAGGGGGCCACGAGCAGTACTTC. Its protein product is CASRLAGTGGHEQYF.